Sequencing of this TCR beta chain was carried out in a study of OX40 agonist ivuxolimab in advanced cancers. Study details: Ivuxolimab was administered intravenously to patients at 0.01 to 10 mg/kg every 2 weeks. Overall study findings and caveats: At 0.1 to 3.0 mg/kg, CD4+ and CD8+ blood T cells expanded clonally by week 6. The authors did not determine the antigen specificity of the expanded peripheral T cells. CD8+ T cells showed, on average, more clonal expansion than CD4+ cells.

This clone was detected only once. Its antigen remains unidentified. Assay: immunoSEQ multiplex PCR; the TCRdb copy retains only in-frame clones and omits some. Of tens of thousands of clones detected, less than 90% appear once; the ten largest clones hold less than 0.85%. The germline V and J ends were trimmed by 1 base and 7 bases, with 17 bases remaining between them. The CDR3 has 17 amino acids. Germline-derived CDR1 and CDR2 are SGHVS and FQNEAQ. This rearrangement joins TRBV7-8 to TRBJ1-6; maybe TRBD1 (6 bases). The origin of this receptor is an adult with an advanced solid tumor such as melanoma, head and neck, liver or kidney cancer. Sequencing was performed on CD4+ or CD8+ T cells sorted from blood, taken in a trial of the OX40 agonist ivuxolimab. CDR3 loop: CASSLGLGRGNNSPLHF. The CDR3, as DNA: TGTGCCAGCAGCTTAGGCCTAGGTAGGGGGAACAATTCACCCCTCCACTTT.